This T cell receptor beta chain is drawn from a study of cytomegalovirus exposure and HLA in healthy donors. On the study more broadly: Early released data comprised tens of millions of unique TCRs from HLA-typed donors. Falling in the Caucasian-associated ancestry cluster were roughly 80% of approximately 410 genotyped donors. Study-level findings and limits: There were some public TCRs occurring in many donors, but most TCR sequences were rare. Reports credit the classifier with highly specific, highly sensitive diagnosis of cytomegalovirus status.

As regards this clone: Its antigen is unidentified.

Both 60 Vbeta primers and 13 Jbeta primers went into the PCR. Data came from immunoSEQ multiplex PCR; TCRdb stores just in-frame clones and leaves some out. The sample comprises over 200,000 clones, around 76% of which are singletons, and 6% rests with the top ten. The source is a man in his forties or fifties in good health and CMV-seropositive. Sequencing was carried out using PBMCs.

The CDR3: CASSYEVAADTQYF. CDR3 in DNA: TGTGCCAGCAGTTACGAGGTTGCGGCAGATACGCAGTATTTT. The chain carries TRBV6-5 and TRBJ2-3; unclear D gene. Germline V lookup: CDR1 MNHEY, CDR2 SVGAGI. The germline V and J ends were trimmed by 2 bases and 4 bases, with 10 bases remaining between them. This CDR3 comprises 14 residues.